A selection of T cell receptor beta chains follows, all from one sample in a study of Graves' ophthalmopathy and Graves' hyperthyroidism. TCRdb reanalysed the multiplex PCR reads using MiXCR and keeps one entry per CDR3 protein. This sample carries 300,000 to 400,000 distinct CDR3 sequences, roughly a sixth of them seen once, and the ten largest clones take about 12%. Sequencing was carried out using peripheral blood. The receptors derive from an adult man with Graves' ophthalmopathy. Each CDR3 is given with its conserved first and last residue. D genes are given only for firm matches. Only some rows state a clone size, as once, few, many or a class for expanded clones.

abundance,j_gene,v_gene,d_gene,CDR3aa,CDR3nt
few,TRBJ1-6,TRBV5-1,-,CASSLSGFNNSPLHF,TGCGCCAGCAGCTTGTCGGGGTTCAATAATTCACCCCTCCACTTT
-,TRBJ1-2,TRBV5-6,TRBD1,CASSLGGQGGYGYTF,TGTGCCAGCAGCTTGGGGGGACAGGGCGGCTATGGCTACACCTTC
many,TRBJ2-7,TRBV18,-,CASSPSRGSYDEQYF,TGTGCCAGCTCACCTTCGAGGGGGAGCTACGACGAGCAGTACTTC
many,TRBJ1-1,TRBV24-1,TRBD1,CATSGTGTGEAFF,TGTGCCACCAGCGGGACAGGAACTGGTGAAGCTTTCTTT
-,TRBJ2-7,TRBV5-1,-,CANHLSYEQYF,TGCGCCAACCACCTCTCCTACGAGCAGTACTTC
many,TRBJ1-1,TRBV20-1,-,CSARGRANTEAFF,TGCAGTGCTAGGGGCAGGGCGAACACTGAAGCTTTCTTT
many,TRBJ2-2,TRBV6-5,-,CASRGRGLPNTGELFF,TGTGCCAGCAGGGGAAGGGGACTTCCAAACACCGGGGAGCTGTTTTTT
-,TRBJ2-7,TRBV6-1,-,CASRRDRSSYEQYF,TGTGCCAGCAGACGTGACAGGAGCTCCTACGAGCAGTACTTC
-,TRBJ1-3,TRBV18,TRBD1,CASSPGQANSGNTIYF,TGTGCCAGCTCACCGGGACAGGCAAACTCTGGAAACACCATATATTTT
-,TRBJ2-7,TRBV19,-,CASSINREGNEQYF,TGTGCCAGTAGTATAAACAGGGAAGGGAACGAGCAGTACTTC
many,TRBJ2-7,TRBV7-8,-,CASSPDGRYEQYF,TGTGCCAGCAGCCCGGACGGGCGATACGAGCAGTACTTC
many,TRBJ1-2,TRBV15,TRBD1,CATSQGGNYGYTF,TGTGCCACCAGCCAGGGGGGAAACTATGGCTACACCTTC
many,TRBJ1-5,TRBV30,-,CALSTDNSNQPQHF,TGTGCCCTCTCGACAGATAATAGCAATCAGCCCCAGCATTTT
many,TRBJ2-2,TRBV6-1,TRBD1,CASSAVWDRGRITGELFF,TGTGCCAGCAGTGCGGTTTGGGACAGGGGGCGGATTACCGGGGAGCTGTTTTTT
-,TRBJ2-7,TRBV20-1,TRBD2,CSARPPAGGYYEQYF,TGCAGTGCTAGGCCTCCAGCGGGGGGTTACTACGAGCAGTACTTC
-,TRBJ1-2,TRBV7-9,-,CASSLGQSRTYGYTF,TGTGCCAGCAGCTTAGGTCAAAGCAGAACCTATGGCTACACCTTC
many,TRBJ1-2,TRBV6-2/TRBV6-3,-,CASNRGAAQGYTF,TGTGCCAGCAACCGAGGGGCGGCGCAAGGCTACACCTTC
many,TRBJ2-3,TRBV28,TRBD1,CASSDRVAQYF,TGTGCCAGCAGTGACAGGGTCGCGCAGTATTTT
few,TRBJ1-2,TRBV20-1,-,CSAIRVSYGYNF,TGCAGTGCAATCAGGGTTTCCTATGGCTACAACTTC
many,TRBJ1-5,TRBV12-3/TRBV12-4,-,CASSYSSEGRQPQHF,TGTGCCAGCAGCTATTCGTCGGAGGGGCGCCAGCCCCAGCATTTT
-,TRBJ2-7,TRBV7-2,-,CASSFGGVPYEQYF,TGTGCCAGCAGCTTCGGCGGAGTACCCTACGAGCAGTACTTC
-,TRBJ2-7,TRBV7-2,TRBD2,CASSLGGGSNDEQYF,TGTGCCAGCAGCTTAGGAGGCGGGAGTAACGACGAGCAGTACTTC
many,TRBJ2-7,TRBV30,TRBD2,CAWAFGTSGRDSYEQYF,TGTGCCTGGGCCTTCGGGACTAGCGGGAGGGATAGCTACGAGCAGTACTTC
-,TRBJ2-7,TRBV6-2/TRBV6-3,-,CASSYFGYEQYF,TGTGCCAGCAGTTACTTCGGGTACGAGCAGTACTTC
many,TRBJ1-1,TRBV5-1,-,CASSLTEQNTEAFF,TGCGCCAGCAGCCTTACAGAGCAGAACACTGAAGCTTTCTTT
many,TRBJ2-5,TRBV7-9,-,CASSLVDSEETQYF,TGTGCCAGCAGCTTAGTGGACTCCGAAGAGACCCAGTACTTC
many,TRBJ2-4,TRBV20-1,-,CSAREQVKNIQYF,TGCAGTGCTAGAGAGCAGGTCAAAAACATTCAGTACTTC
-,TRBJ2-4,TRBV28,-,CASSWGLGDKNIQYF,TGTGCCAGCAGTTGGGGACTTGGGGACAAAAACATTCAGTACTTC
many,TRBJ2-5,TRBV15,TRBD2,CATSRGLARETQYF,TGTGCCACCAGCAGGGGACTAGCGCGAGAGACCCAGTACTTC
many,TRBJ1-5,TRBV30,-,CAWSPRRVGNQPQHF,TGTGCCTGGAGTCCCCGGCGGGTGGGCAATCAGCCCCAGCATTTT
many,TRBJ2-7,TRBV19,-,CASSSRQSLSYEQYF,TGTGCCAGTAGTAGCCGACAGAGTCTCTCCTACGAGCAGTACTTC
many,TRBJ1-2,TRBV30,TRBD1,CAWSDPGQGGYGYTF,TGTGCCTGGAGTGACCCGGGACAGGGGGGGTATGGCTACACCTTC
-,TRBJ2-1,TRBV20-1,-,CSAAPVLANDEQFF,TGCAGTGCTGCCCCGGTACTAGCAAATGACGAGCAGTTCTTC
many,TRBJ1-6,TRBV14,-,CASSQGSSLISPLHF,TGTGCCAGCAGCCAAGGGAGCAGCCTCATTTCACCCCTCCACTTT
-,TRBJ2-5,TRBV9,-,CASSVGTSQETQYF,TGTGCCAGCAGCGTTGGGACAAGCCAAGAGACCCAGTACTTC
many,TRBJ2-5,TRBV11-2,TRBD2,CASSPGGLETQYF,TGTGCCAGCAGTCCGGGGGGTTTGGAGACCCAGTACTTC
-,TRBJ2-5,TRBV20-1,-,CSAVVARGETQYF,TGCAGTGCTGTAGTAGCCCGGGGAGAGACCCAGTACTTC
many,TRBJ1-2,TRBV7-2,-,CASTLRTAGAHGYTF,TGTGCCAGCACACTGCGGACCGCGGGGGCTCATGGCTACACCTTC
-,TRBJ2-7,TRBV6-1,-,CASSAGPPSSYEQYF,TGTGCCAGCAGTGCGGGACCTCCGAGCTCCTACGAGCAGTACTTC
many,TRBJ2-7,TRBV4-3,-,CASSQEITPGAYEQYF,TGCGCCAGCAGCCAAGAGATTACCCCAGGGGCATACGAGCAGTACTTC
-,TRBJ2-2,TRBV6-1,-,CATPGRHTGELFF,TGTGCCACACCGGGACGGCACACCGGGGAGCTGTTTTTT
many,TRBJ1-2,TRBV30,-,CAWRSGRSYGYTF,TGTGCCTGGAGGAGTGGGAGATCCTATGGCTACACCTTC
few,TRBJ2-7,TRBV6-2/TRBV6-3,-,CASSVKGYEQYF,TGTGCCAGCAGTGTGAAGGGGTACGAGCAGTACTTC
many,TRBJ2-5,TRBV25-1,-,CASSENNQETQYF,TGTGCCAGCAGTGAAAACAACCAAGAGACCCAGTACTTC
many,TRBJ1-1,TRBV6-5,-,CASSRTLAEAFF,TGTGCCAGCAGTAGGACATTGGCTGAAGCTTTCTTT
few,TRBJ2-5,TRBV6-1,-,CASRRPGPETETQYF,TGTGCCAGCAGGAGGCCGGGACCCGAAACGGAGACCCAGTACTTC
-,TRBJ2-7,TRBV6-1,TRBD1,CASTLGTGAYYEQYF,TGTGCCAGCACCTTAGGGACAGGCGCTTACTACGAGCAGTACTTC
many,TRBJ2-5,TRBV11-2,TRBD2,CASSLDFLAGSQETQYF,TGTGCCAGCAGCTTAGATTTTCTAGCGGGTTCCCAAGAGACCCAGTACTTC
many,TRBJ1-6,TRBV7-2,-,CASSLVATEHSPLHF,TGTGCCAGCAGCTTAGTTGCCACGGAGCATTCACCCCTCCACTTT
many,TRBJ2-5,TRBV20-1,TRBD2,CSARGGGEAETQYF,TGCAGTGCTAGGGGGGGGGGAGAAGCGGAGACCCAGTACTTC
many,TRBJ1-1,TRBV12-3/TRBV12-4,-,CASSLPPGEAFF,TGTGCCAGCAGTTTACCCCCGGGTGAAGCTTTCTTT
many,TRBJ1-1,TRBV6-2/TRBV6-3,-,CASSYTGQNTEAFF,TGTGCCAGCAGTTACACGGGACAGAACACTGAAGCTTTCTTT
-,TRBJ2-2,TRBV28,TRBD2,CASSSRGGRVGELFF,TGTGCCAGCAGTTCGCGGGGGGGCCGGGTCGGGGAGCTGTTTTTT
many,TRBJ2-7,TRBV30,-,CAWNQGEALRQRYEQYF,TGTGCCTGGAATCAGGGGGAGGCTCTACGGCAACGCTACGAGCAGTACTTC
many,TRBJ1-1,TRBV19,-,CASSIVGNLNTEAFF,TGTGCCAGTAGTATAGTTGGGAACCTGAACACTGAAGCTTTCTTT